The clone carrying this T cell receptor beta chain came up many times. This entry is derived from a study of human T cells and chemical hapten exposure. Noted time point: patch test 1, 2 weeks after DPC sensitization. Treatment defined: therapeutic diphenylcyclopropenone sensitization with weekly scalp DPC. Unfractionated whole blood was the source from which total RNA was extracted. Source study methods: TCRs per sample had a median of around 98,000 and ranged from roughly 20,000 to 690,600. TCRdb passed the RACE reads through MiXCR, listing each CDR3 protein once. It is TCRdb's table, rather than the study itself, that gives the V and J calls and clone size. The table shows around 380,000 distinct CDR3 sequences, with 4% to 5.5% occurring only once. Per the germline V gene, CDR1 is SGHTA and CDR2 is FQGNSA. The CDR3 has 14 amino acids. The J segment lost 7 bases and the V segment lost 4 bases, leaving 8 bases of the junction unmatched.

The TCR originated in a woman aged 45-65 years with alopecia areata. Some clones in this sample may be carry-over from other donors' samples. This specimen consisted of whole blood, obtained in connection with sensitization to the hapten diphenylcyclopropenone (DPC). The chain couples TRBV7-2 to TRBJ2-7; the match to TRBD2 covers 9 bases. CDR3 DNA sequence: TGTGCCAGCAGCTGGGCGGGGGGGCCGAATGAGCAGTACTTC. Translating gives CASSWAGGPNEQYF.